This is a list of T cell receptor beta chains from one sample in a study of low-dose radiotherapy and immunotherapy resistance in tumors. Each CDR3 protein is one row after TCRdb ran MiXCR on the reads. The sample has 80,000 to 95,000 distinct CDR3 sequences, 9.4% seen once. The input for sequencing was PBMCs, taken before treatment. These receptors were collected from a male donor with prostate cancer. Each CDR3 is given with its conserved first and last residue. D genes are given only for firm matches. The size field reads once, few or many counts, or a class when the clone is expanded.

abundance	d_gene	v_gene	j_gene	CDR3nt	CDR3aa
many	TRBD1	TRBV7-2	TRBJ1-2	TGTGCCAGCAGCTTAGAAGCGACAGGGGGCTATGGCTACACCTTC	CASSLEATGGYGYTF
many	TRBD2	TRBV14	TRBJ2-1	TGTGCCAGCAGCACTAGCGGGGCCAGTGAGCAGTTCTTC	CASSTSGASEQFF
many	-	TRBV4-3	TRBJ2-2	TGCGCCAGCAGCCAAGATGCCTTCGCGAACACCGGGGAGCTGTTTTTT	CASSQDAFANTGELFF
many	-	TRBV13	TRBJ2-3	TGTGCCAGCAGCTACAGGATGTTCGCGGGTCACACAGATACGCAGTATTTT	CASSYRMFAGHTDTQYF
many	TRBD2	TRBV6-6	TRBJ2-1	TGTGCCAGCAGCTGGGGGGGGTTGACTAGCGGGAGTGGTGATGAGCAGTTCTTC	CASSWGGLTSGSGDEQFF
many	TRBD2	TRBV20-1	TRBJ2-2	TGCAGTGCTAGGGGACTAGCGGGAGGTCTCGACGGGGAGCTGTTTTTT	CSARGLAGGLDGELFF
many	-	TRBV14	TRBJ2-5	TGTGCCAGCAGCCAAGTGGGAGAGACCCAGTACTTC	CASSQVGETQYF
many	-	TRBV5-1	TRBJ2-2	TGCGCCAGCAGCTTGCCACAGACGAACACCGGGGAGCTGTTTTTT	CASSLPQTNTGELFF
many	TRBD2	TRBV9	TRBJ2-2	TGTGCCAGCAGCGTTAACGTCTTTAGCGGGAAGGACACCGGGGAGCTGTTTTTT	CASSVNVFSGKDTGELFF
many	-	TRBV20-1	TRBJ2-1	TGCAGTGCTCTCCTTCGGGTACATGAGCAGTTCTTC	CSALLRVHEQFF
many	TRBD2	TRBV30	TRBJ2-1	TGTGCCTGGAATAGCGGGAGCTTCTACAATGAGCAGTTCTTC	CAWNSGSFYNEQFF
many	TRBD2	TRBV9	TRBJ2-1	TGTGCCAGCAACGTTCTGGGGACTATAAACAATGAGCAGTTCTTC	CASNVLGTINNEQFF
many	TRBD1	TRBV29-1	TRBJ2-2	TGCAGCGCCGAGGGCAGGGGGCTTGCCGGGGAGCTGTTTTTT	CSAEGRGLAGELFF
many	-	TRBV18	TRBJ2-7	TGTGCCAGCTCACCGGGCGGCGGGTCGGAAGAGCAGTACTTC	CASSPGGGSEEQYF
many	TRBD2	TRBV29-1	TRBJ2-1	TGCAGCGGCCAGCCCATGTCGGGACTAGCGGGCGGTGAGCAGTTCTTC	CSGQPMSGLAGGEQFF
many	-	TRBV6-1	TRBJ1-2	TGTGCCAGCAGTCCCCTTCGCGGACTGCGTTATGGCTACACCTTC	CASSPLRGLRYGYTF
many	-	TRBV28	TRBJ1-6	TGTGCCAGCCACAGGGAGGTTAATAATTCACCCCTCCACTTT	CASHREVNNSPLHF
many	-	TRBV12-3/TRBV12-4	TRBJ2-1	TGTGCCAGCAGTTTAGAACAGACCTATGAGCAGTTCTTC	CASSLEQTYEQFF